This TCR beta chain derives from a study of T cell repertoires in cytomegalovirus infection. Looking at the study overall: Public TCR beta signatures indicated both CMV infection and matching HLA type.

TCRdb ran MiXCR on the reads and lists one entry per CDR3 protein. Among 350,000 to 450,000 distinct CDR3 sequences, approximately 18% were seen once, and the ten largest hold 8.7%. Comments on this clonotype: Antigen unknown.

Study-wide findings and caveats: There were HLA-C-restricted CMV-specific TCR beta clonotypes dominating the ex vivo response. Totalled public TCR beta family frequency picked out people who carried CMV plus the relevant HLA.

The CDR3 is 15 residues long. The V and J ends lost 6 bases and 0 bases respectively, with 14 bases between them. Germline-derived CDR1 and CDR2 are MNHEY and SVGAGI. The sequence was obtained from a human donor in good health (CMV status not recorded). Some clones in this sample may be carry-over from other donors' samples. Input material: PBMCs. This chain uses TRBV6-5 with TRBJ1-1; D remains unclear. CDR3 sequence: CASRQGGWLNTEAFF. CDR3 DNA: TGTGCCAGCAGGCAAGGAGGGTGGTTGAACACTGAAGCTTTCTTT.